One sample yielded the 10 T cell receptor beta chains listed below, sequenced in a study of blood T cell repertoires in COVID-19. Produced via immunoSEQ multiplex PCR; TCRdb's table is partial and in-frame only. The sample shows roughly 100,000 clones, roughly nine tenths of them seen only once. What was sequenced was peripheral blood. These receptors came from a woman aged 80 or older in a cohort sampled during active COVID-19.

The chain recombines TRBV19 with TRBJ1-2, with D unresolved. CDR3 length: 15 residues. Per germline, CDR1 LNHDA and CDR2 SQIVND (reference sequence). Trimming cost V 3 bases and J 6 bases, with 17 bases left between them. The DNA of the CDR3 is TGTGCCAGTAGTATTCAGGTTTGGAATAATCATGGCTACACCTTC. Translating it yields CASSIQVWNNHGYTF.

There are a few counts of this clone. V gene TRBV11-1 combines with J gene TRBJ2-5, with 8 bases identical to TRBD2. This CDR3 has 15 residues. In germline, CDR1 is SGHAT, CDR2 FQDESV (reference sequence). The trim removed 1 base at V and 5 bases at J, leaving 6 bases unmatched. CDR3 sequence: CASSLGAGDSETQYF. The CDR3 DNA sequence: TGTGCCAGCAGCTTAGGAGCGGGAGACTCGGAGACCCAGTACTTC.

In this sample, this clone turned up a few times. J is TRBJ2-3 and V is TRBV18; D is possibly TRBD2 (6 bases). Germline V gene lookup returns CDR1 KGHSH and CDR2 LQKENI. This CDR3 has 17 residues. Trimming took 3 bases from V and 1 from J, leaving 17 bases between them. CDR3 sequence reads: CASSPAKGRGGTDTQYF. The CDR3 DNA is TGTGCCAGCTCACCGGCGAAGGGACGCGGGGGCACAGATACGCAGTATTTT.

The chain couples TRBV28 to TRBJ1-1, with D possibly TRBD1 on 5 matching bases. The CDR3 runs to 12 residues. Trimming cost V 5 bases and J 4 bases, with 8 bases left between them. Germline V gives CDR1 MDHEN, CDR2 SYDVKM. The DNA of the CDR3 is TGTGCCAGCAGTCTGCAGGGCACTGAAGCTTTCTTT. Amino acid sequence: CASSLQGTEAFF. Looking up the rest from reference TRBV28 and TRBJ1-1 gives the full variable domain: DVKVTQSSRYLVKRTGEKVFLECVQDMDHENMFWYRQDPGLGLRLIYFSYDVKMKEKGDIPEGYSVSREKKERFSLILESASTNQTSMYLCASSLQGTEAFFGQGTRLTVV.

This chain uses TRBV11-2 with TRBJ2-7; D gene unclear. Germline V gene sequence: CDR1 SGHAT, CDR2 FQNNGV. This CDR3 is 15 amino acids long. V was cut by 0 bases and J by 0 bases, with 9 bases left in between. The CDR3 loop reads CASSLDFVNSYEQYF. The CDR3, as DNA: TGTGCCAGCAGCTTAGATTTTGTCAACTCCTACGAGCAGTACTTC. Full variable domain (rest looked up from reference TRBV11-2 and TRBJ2-7): EAGVAQSPRYKIIEKRQSVAFWCNPISGHATLYWYQQILGQGPKLLIQFQNNGVVDDSQLPKDRFSAERLKGVDSTLKIQPAKLEDSAVYLCASSLDFVNSYEQYFGPGTRLTVT.

This chain connects TRBV27 to TRBJ2-7, with a weak D call TRBD2 (7 bases). Trimming left V 11 bases short and J 3 bases short, with 26 bases between. Germline V CDR1 and CDR2: MNHEY, SMNVEV (reference sequence). This CDR3 comprises 16 residues. The CDR3 loop is CASRGHLPSGSYEQYF. DNA of the CDR3: TGTGCCTCAAGGGGACACCTTCCTAGCGGAAGCTACGAGCAGTACTTC.

The V and J genes are TRBV4-2 and TRBJ2-7; TRBD1 agrees at 9 bases. The germline V gene has CDR1 LGHNA and CDR2 YNFKEQ. The CDR3 has 16 residues. The V segment lost 4 bases and the J segment 3 bases; nucleotides outside the gene matches: 10. This CDR3 reads CASSPNFDRGIYEQYF. In DNA form, the CDR3 reads TGTGCCAGCAGCCCTAACTTCGACAGGGGGATCTACGAGCAGTACTTC.

The chain uses TRBV6-4 and TRBJ2-1, with 10 positions matching TRBD2. This CDR3 contains 15 residues. Per the germline V gene, CDR1 is MRHNA and CDR2 is SNTAGT. V shed 5 bases, J shed 1 base, and the junction held 2 bases outside the gene matches. The CDR3 coding sequence is TGTGCCAGCAGTAAACTAGCGGGGTCCTACAATGAGCAGTTCTTC. It specifies CASSKLAGSYNEQFF.

V gene TRBV3-1 (or the pseudogene TRBV3-2) combines with J gene TRBJ1-4; D gene unclear. The V gene's germline CDR1 is LGHDT and CDR2 YNNKEL (reference sequence). Trimming left V 8 bases short and J 15 bases short, with 19 bases between. There are 12 residues in the CDR3. CDR3 bases: TGTGCCAGCGGGTTCCGGGAGTTCGTGGTGTTTTTT. It specifies CASGFREFVVFF.

This clone came up once. The chain carries TRBV3-1 (or the pseudogene TRBV3-2) and TRBJ1-2, with a possible D match to TRBD1 (6 bases). Per germline, CDR1 LGHDT and CDR2 YNNKEL (reference sequence). The V and J ends lost 3 bases and 4 bases respectively, with 12 bases between them. The CDR3 is 14 residues long. This CDR3 reads CASSQDSKGYGYTF. In nucleotides, the CDR3 is TGTGCCAGCAGCCAGGACAGTAAAGGCTATGGCTACACCTTC.